Below, 14 T cell receptor beta chains from the same sample are listed, as sequenced in a study of T cells expressing NK-cell markers. Following a re-call of the 5' RACE reads, TCRdb has one entry per CDR3 protein and lacks DNA. The specimen's table records about 380,000 distinct CDR3 sequences. Sequencing was performed on blood T cells: a sorted CD56 or NKG2C T cell subset, CD4+ or CD8+ T cells, or bulk PBMC T cells (not recorded which). The origin of the receptors is a man aged 18 to 69 in good health.

The chain links TRBV5-1 to TRBJ2-3; TCRdb's D call of TRBD1 is untestable without DNA. There are 16 residues in the CDR3. The germline gives CDR1 SGHRS, CDR2 YFSETQ. This CDR3 is CASSSMGGAFTDTQYF.

This chain connects TRBV7-9 to TRBJ2-7; the TRBD1 assignment by TCRdb is unverifiable without DNA. Germline values: CDR1 SEHNR, CDR2 FQNEAQ (reference sequence). CDR3 length: 15 residues. CDR3 amino acids: CASSAGTSRSYEQYF. Based on the CDR3 plus reference TRBV7-9 and TRBJ2-7, the full variable domain is DTGVSQNPRHKITKRGQNVTFRCDPISEHNRLYWYRQTLGQGPEFLTYFQNEAQLEKSRLLSDRFSAERPKGSFSTLEIQRTEQGDSAMYLCASSAGTSRSYEQYFGPGTRLTVT.

This chain connects TRBV5-1 to TRBJ2-1; TCRdb picks TRBD1, but there is no DNA to check that call. Germline V CDR1 and CDR2: SGHRS, YFSETQ. CDR3 size: 19 residues. CDR3 sequence reads: CASSLAWGGAQYSYNEQFF.

The genes are TRBV24-1 and TRBJ1-5. Looked up from germline, CDR1 is KGHDR and CDR2 is SFDVKD. This CDR3 spans 13 amino acids. CDR3 sequence: CATSDRRDQPQHF.

This chain links TRBV5-6 with TRBJ1-2; TCRdb's D call of TRBD1 is untestable without DNA. The CDR3 runs 14 residues. The germline CDR1 and CDR2 sequences are SGHDT and YYEEEE. This CDR3 reads CASSTDRAFDGYTF.

This sequence joins TRBV2 and TRBJ2-5; TCRdb gives TRBD2 as the D gene, but with no DNA this cannot be confirmed. This CDR3 has 13 residues. Germline lookup yields CDR1 SNHLY and CDR2 FYNNEI. The CDR3: CASGGGASGTQYF.

The chain has TRBV7-3 and TRBJ1-6; TCRdb's D call, TRBD1, is unchecked because there is no DNA. Per the germline V gene, CDR1 is SGHTA and CDR2 is FQGTGA. This CDR3 comprises 16 residues. This chain's CDR3 is CASSLGKGTYNSPLHF.

This chain uses TRBV7-9 with TRBJ1-1. The CDR3 totals 14 residues. Germline CDR1 is SEHNR and CDR2 is FQNEAQ (reference sequence). CDR3 sequence reads: CASSPSRWNTEAFF.

This rearrangement joins TRBV29-1 to TRBJ2-3; TCRdb returns TRBD2, unconfirmable since there is no DNA. Per the germline V gene, CDR1 is SQVTM and CDR2 is ANQGSEA. CDR3 length: 13 amino acids. The CDR3 loop is CSANHVTHEGQYF.

The rearrangement links TRBV7-2 to TRBJ2-5; the D call from TCRdb, TRBD2, cannot be confirmed without DNA. The CDR3 has 12 residues. CDR1 and CDR2 from the germline V gene are SGHTA and FQGNSA. The CDR3 reads CASSYPAQTQYF.

The chain uses TRBV6-5 and TRBJ1-5. This CDR3 is built from 15 residues. Germline V gene sequence: CDR1 MNHEY, CDR2 SVGAGI. This chain's CDR3 is CASSIPGNSNQPQHF.

The chain employs TRBV12-3 or TRBV12-4 and TRBJ2-7; the D call from TCRdb, TRBD1, cannot be confirmed without DNA. CDR3 length: 12 amino acids. CDR3 sequence: CASTLDSYEQYF.

J is TRBJ2-2 and V is TRBV5-1; TCRdb gives TRBD2 as the D gene, but with no DNA this cannot be confirmed. The CDR3 is made up of 17 amino acids. Per germline, CDR1 SGHRS and CDR2 YFSETQ. The CDR3 sequence is CASSSTRQDLNTGELFF.

The CDR3 loop is CASSELAGGLTDTQYF. The V gene is TRBV25-1, the J gene TRBJ2-3; TCRdb indicates TRBD2, and absent DNA this call remains unverified. There are 16 residues in the CDR3. Germline V CDR1 and CDR2: MGHDK, SYGVNS.